A selection of T cell receptor beta chains follows, all from one sample in a study of cytomegalovirus exposure and HLA in healthy donors. TCRdb's copy holds only in-frame clones and misses some; the assay was immunoSEQ multiplex PCR. This sample has 100,000 or so clones, with over 85% found just once. The sequencing input was PBMCs. The receptors were sampled from a woman aged 18-30 years in good health and CMV-seronegative. CDR3s include the opening cysteine and the closing phenylalanine or tryptophan. Each record gives: J gene, V gene, clone size, D gene, CDR3 protein, CDR3 DNA. A D gene is named only where the DNA matches it firmly. Only some rows state a clone size, as once, few, many or a class for expanded clones.

J: TRBJ2-5
V: TRBV11-2
size: NA
D: NA
CDR3: CASSPGGRGQTKETQYF
DNA: TGTGCCAGCAGCCCGGGGGGTCGGGGACAAACCAAAGAGACCCAGTACTTC

J: TRBJ1-3
V: TRBV27
size: NA
D: TRBD1
CDR3: CASSPWTGGAGNTIYF
DNA: TGTGCCAGCAGTCCCTGGACAGGGGGCGCGGGAAACACCATATATTTT

J: TRBJ1-1
V: TRBV28
size: NA
D: NA
CDR3: CASSFQGMNTEAFF
DNA: TGTGCCAGCAGTTTCCAGGGGATGAACACTGAAGCTTTCTTT

J: TRBJ2-1
V: TRBV7-2
size: once
D: TRBD1
CDR3: CASSSAGTARDEQFF
DNA: TGTGCCAGCAGCTCTGCCGGGACAGCTCGTGATGAGCAGTTCTTC

J: TRBJ2-1
V: TRBV6-1
size: NA
D: TRBD2
CDR3: CASSESSGSLNEQFF
DNA: TGTGCCAGCAGTGAATCTAGCGGGAGTCTCAATGAGCAGTTCTTC

J: TRBJ2-3
V: TRBV14
size: NA
D: TRBD2
CDR3: CASSQPIAGGGTDTQYF
DNA: TGTGCCAGCAGCCAACCCATAGCGGGAGGGGGCACAGATACGCAGTATTTT

J: TRBJ2-7
V: TRBV27
size: NA
D: TRBD2
CDR3: CASSLSRGSGSHSYEQYF
DNA: TGTGCCAGCAGTTTATCGAGGGGTAGCGGGAGTCACTCCTACGAGCAGTACTTC

J: TRBJ2-1
V: TRBV9
size: NA
D: TRBD2
CDR3: CASSAHQASGGYNEQFF
DNA: TGTGCCAGCAGCGCCCATCAAGCTAGCGGGGGGTACAATGAGCAGTTCTTC

J: TRBJ1-3
V: TRBV18
size: NA
D: NA
CDR3: CASSPFLVSGRTGNTIYF
DNA: TGTGCCAGCTCACCATTTTTGGTATCTGGGAGGACTGGAAACACCATATATTTT

J: TRBJ1-1
V: TRBV5-4
size: NA
D: NA
CDR3: CASTLDDRRSEAFF
DNA: TGTGCCAGCACTCTGGACGACAGGAGGTCTGAAGCTTTCTTT

J: TRBJ2-1
V: TRBV7-2
size: NA
D: NA
CDR3: CASSLQGGAPYNEQFF
DNA: TGTGCCAGCAGCTTACAAGGGGGAGCCCCCTACAATGAGCAGTTCTTC

J: TRBJ1-4
V: TRBV15
size: NA
D: TRBD1
CDR3: CATSRSPGGTNEKLFF
DNA: TGTGCCACCAGCAGATCTCCAGGGGGAACTAATGAAAAACTGTTTTTT

J: TRBJ2-2
V: TRBV11-2
size: NA
D: NA
CDR3: CASSPISGYVGELFF
DNA: TGTGCCAGCAGCCCGATCTCAGGGTACGTCGGGGAGCTGTTTTTT

J: TRBJ2-1
V: TRBV19
size: NA
D: TRBD2
CDR3: CASSTPSGAYNEQFF
DNA: TGTGCCAGTAGTACGCCTAGCGGAGCCTACAATGAGCAGTTCTTC

J: TRBJ2-3
V: TRBV9
size: once
D: TRBD2
CDR3: CASSVALTGGPDTQYF
DNA: TGTGCCAGCAGCGTAGCGTTGACGGGGGGGCCAGATACGCAGTATTTT